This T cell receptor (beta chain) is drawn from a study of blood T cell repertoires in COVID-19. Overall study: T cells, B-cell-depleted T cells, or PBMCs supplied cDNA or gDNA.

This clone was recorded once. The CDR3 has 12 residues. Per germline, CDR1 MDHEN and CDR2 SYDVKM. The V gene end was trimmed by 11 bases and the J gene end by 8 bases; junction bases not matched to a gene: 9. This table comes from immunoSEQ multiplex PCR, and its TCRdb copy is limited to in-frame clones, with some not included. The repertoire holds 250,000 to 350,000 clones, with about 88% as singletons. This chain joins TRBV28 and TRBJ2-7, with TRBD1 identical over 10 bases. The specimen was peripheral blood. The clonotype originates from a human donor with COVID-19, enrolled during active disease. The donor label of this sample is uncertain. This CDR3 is CAARDRGRQQYF. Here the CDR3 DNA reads TGTGCCGCCCGGGACAGGGGTCGCCAGCAGTACTTC.